This T cell receptor beta chain was sequenced during a study of blood T cell repertoires in COVID-19. V shed 3 bases and J shed 5 bases, with 8 bases lying between them. CDR1 and CDR2 (germline): DFQATT, SNEGSKA (reference sequence). The CDR3 has 11 amino acids. Profiled with immunoSEQ multiplex PCR; TCRdb holds only in-frame clones, not every one. The sample shows roughly 180,000 clones, about 95% of them seen only once. Comments on this clone: Other DNA sequences of this sample code for an identical CDR3.

The sequenced material came from peripheral blood. The chain employs TRBV20-1 and TRBJ2-7; no clear D gene. This receptor was identified in a man between 25 and 39 years old with COVID-19, enrolled during active disease. The CDR3 sequence is CSASSGHEQYF. The CDR3 DNA reads as TGCAGTGCTAGTTCGGGTCACGAGCAGTACTTC.